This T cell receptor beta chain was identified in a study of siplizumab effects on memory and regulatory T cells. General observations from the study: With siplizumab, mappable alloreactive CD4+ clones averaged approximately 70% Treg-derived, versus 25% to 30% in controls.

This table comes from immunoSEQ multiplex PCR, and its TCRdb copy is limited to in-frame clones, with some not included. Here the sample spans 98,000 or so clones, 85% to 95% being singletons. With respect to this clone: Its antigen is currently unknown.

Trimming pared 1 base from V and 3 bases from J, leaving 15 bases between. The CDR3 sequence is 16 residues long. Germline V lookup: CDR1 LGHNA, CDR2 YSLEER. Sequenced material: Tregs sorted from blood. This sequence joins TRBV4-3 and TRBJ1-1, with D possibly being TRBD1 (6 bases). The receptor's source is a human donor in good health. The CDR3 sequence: CASSQGGGREHTEAFF. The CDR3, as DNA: TGCGCCAGCAGCCAAGGGGGGGGCAGGGAGCACACTGAAGCTTTCTTT.